The subject of this entry is one T cell receptor beta chain. Its antigen is unknown. The ends were cut back, 7 bases at V and 10 bases at J, with 17 bases in the middle. Per germline, CDR1 SQVTM and CDR2 ANQGSEA. This CDR3 is built from 12 residues. This sample was included in a study of T cell responses to AZD1222 COVID-19 vaccine. Sequencing used immunoSEQ multiplex PCR; TCRdb keeps in-frame clones, though not all of them. The profile shows 75,000 to 95,000 clones, about 91% of them singletons. The study, taken as a whole, reports: The peak T cell response came first, and repertoires were sampled only after it.

The chain joins TRBV29-1 to TRBJ2-4; TRBD2 might be the D (7 bases). The source is an adult in good health. The sequenced sample was peripheral blood, obtained on day 0 of MenACWY control vaccination. The CDR3 loop reads CSAGAGEGIQYF. The CDR3 DNA reads TGCAGCGCGGGGGCAGGGGAGGGGATTCAGTACTTC.